These T cell receptor beta chains were read from a single sample in a study of blood T cells in healthy people across ages. TCRdb reprocessed the 5' RACE reads with MiXCR, giving one entry per CDR3 protein. Among hundreds of thousands of distinct CDR3 sequences listed, approximately 30% were seen once. Sequenced sample: blood. These receptors were taken from a woman of 80 years or more in good health. Each CDR3 is given with its conserved first and last residue. The order of the fields is J gene, V gene, CDR3 protein.

j_gene: TRBJ1-2; v_gene: TRBV5-1; CDR3aa: CASSLADRDYGYTF
j_gene: TRBJ1-2; v_gene: TRBV5-1; CDR3aa: CASSFTDRENGYTF
j_gene: TRBJ2-1; v_gene: TRBV2; CDR3aa: CASSEAVRTAYNEQFF
j_gene: TRBJ2-2; v_gene: TRBV4-3; CDR3aa: CASSQDRGAGAQLGGELFF
j_gene: .; v_gene: TRBV28; CDR3aa: CASRDRGQGKYEQYF
j_gene: TRBJ2-6; v_gene: TRBV10-3; CDR3aa: CAALASSGANVLTF
j_gene: TRBJ2-3; v_gene: TRBV20-1; CDR3aa: CSGMGDGTDTQYF
j_gene: TRBJ2-7; v_gene: TRBV24-1; CDR3aa: CATAGTEHDEQYF
j_gene: TRBJ2-6; v_gene: TRBV29-1; CDR3aa: CSVEDPGANVLTF
j_gene: .; v_gene: TRBV20-1; CDR3aa: CSTTGGASYNEQYF
j_gene: TRBJ1-3; v_gene: TRBV4-3; CDR3aa: CASSQEAGANGNTIYF
j_gene: TRBJ2-3; v_gene: TRBV5-1; CDR3aa: CASSRQGGGTQYF
j_gene: TRBJ2-5; v_gene: TRBV6-2/TRBV6-3; CDR3aa: CASNSRRSGVQETQYF
j_gene: TRBJ2-3; v_gene: TRBV3-1; CDR3aa: CASSQELAGSSTDTQYF
j_gene: TRBJ1-2; v_gene: TRBV5-1; CDR3aa: CASSRGTGPNGRGGYTF
j_gene: TRBJ2-1; v_gene: TRBV7-2; CDR3aa: CASSLGRILQETQFF
j_gene: TRBJ1-5; v_gene: TRBV12-3/TRBV12-4; CDR3aa: CASSHSGDPSNQPQHF
j_gene: TRBJ2-2; v_gene: TRBV15; CDR3aa: CATSRDFGGRVTGELFF
j_gene: TRBJ2-1; v_gene: TRBV4-3; CDR3aa: CASSQGQNNRYNEQFF
j_gene: TRBJ2-7; v_gene: TRBV9; CDR3aa: CASSVGGLISYEQYF
j_gene: TRBJ2-7; v_gene: TRBV27; CDR3aa: CASSNRLTGMVTYEQYF
j_gene: TRBJ2-1; v_gene: TRBV6-6; CDR3aa: CASSYFRGGPNEQFF
j_gene: TRBJ1-1; v_gene: TRBV5-5; CDR3aa: CASSLRDRGRTEAFF
j_gene: TRBJ1-5; v_gene: TRBV7-6; CDR3aa: CASSPNPGGLGNQPQHF
j_gene: TRBJ2-1; v_gene: TRBV9; CDR3aa: CASTRLAGNEQFF
j_gene: TRBJ1-5; v_gene: TRBV7-9; CDR3aa: CASSPQGALGNQPQHF
j_gene: TRBJ1-6; v_gene: TRBV6-1; CDR3aa: CASSIGGTRADYNSPLHF
j_gene: .; v_gene: TRBV12-3/TRBV12-4; CDR3aa: CASSLRGTRETQYF
j_gene: TRBJ1-3; v_gene: TRBV13; CDR3aa: CASSLWSGGSGNTIYF